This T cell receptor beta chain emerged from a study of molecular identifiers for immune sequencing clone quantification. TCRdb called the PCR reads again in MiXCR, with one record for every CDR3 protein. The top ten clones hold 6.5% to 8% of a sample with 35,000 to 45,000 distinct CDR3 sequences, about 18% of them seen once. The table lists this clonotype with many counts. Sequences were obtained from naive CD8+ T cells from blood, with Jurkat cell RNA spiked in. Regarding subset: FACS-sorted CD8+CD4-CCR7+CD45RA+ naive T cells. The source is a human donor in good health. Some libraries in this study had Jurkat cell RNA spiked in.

The CDR3 loop reads CASSSRLSPDEQYF. As DNA, the CDR3 is TGTGCCAGCAGCTCCCGACTCTCCCCCGACGAGCAGTACTTC. This chain links TRBV13 with TRBJ2-7; D ambiguous. Trimming shortened V by 4 bases and J by 5 bases, and 15 bases separated the two germline ends. The CDR3 totals 14 residues. Germline assignment: CDR1 PRHDT and CDR2 FYEKMQ (reference sequence). Variable domain in full (rest from reference TRBV13 and TRBJ2-7): AAGVIQSPRHLIKEKRETATLKCYPIPRHDTVYWYQQGPGQDPQFLISFYEKMQSDKGSIPDRFSAQQFSDYHSELNMSSLELGDSALYFCASSSRLSPDEQYFGPGTRLTVT.